These T cell receptor beta chains were read from a single sample in a study of blood T cells in healthy people across ages. TCRdb re-analysed the 5' RACE reads in MiXCR, keeping a single row per CDR3 protein. The table has hundreds of thousands of distinct CDR3 sequences, 49% seen once; the top ten hold under 35%. The sequenced material came from blood. Receptors originate from a woman aged 60-70 years in good health. The CDR3 runs from the conserved cysteine through the conserved F or W. The order of the fields is clone size, V gene, J gene, D gene, CDR3 DNA, CDR3 protein. A D gene is named only where the DNA matches it firmly. Rows give clone size only sometimes, using once, few, many, or a class for an expanded clone.

clone size: NA; V gene: TRBV28; J gene: TRBJ2-7; D gene: NA; CDR3 DNA: TGTGCCAGCAGTTATGACAGGAGGGACGAGCAGTACTTC; CDR3 protein: CASSYDRRDEQYF
clone size: NA; V gene: TRBV4-3; J gene: TRBJ1-1; D gene: NA; CDR3 DNA: TGCGCCAGCAGCCAGGGCACCACCGCCGGAGGGGCTGAAGCTTTCTTT; CDR3 protein: CASSQGTTAGGAEAFF
clone size: few; V gene: TRBV21-1; J gene: TRBJ2-5; D gene: NA; CDR3 DNA: TGTGCCAGCAGCAATTGTTTTCGTGGACAGAGGAGAGAGACCCAGTACTTC; CDR3 protein: CASSNCFRGQRRETQYF
clone size: few; V gene: TRBV28; J gene: TRBJ2-7; D gene: TRBD1; CDR3 DNA: TGTGCCAGCAGTTTGCCCGCCCGGGACAGGAATCGCTACGAGCAGTACTTC; CDR3 protein: CASSLPARDRNRYEQYF
clone size: NA; V gene: TRBV9; J gene: TRBJ1-6; D gene: NA; CDR3 DNA: TGTGCCAGCAGCCTGGAAGGCTGGCGTTCACCCCTCCACTTT; CDR3 protein: CASSLEGWRSPLHF
clone size: NA; V gene: TRBV7-9; J gene: TRBJ2-1; D gene: NA; CDR3 DNA: TGTGCCAGCAAACGACAGGAGAGCTCCTACAATGAGCAGTTCTTC; CDR3 protein: CASKRQESSYNEQFF
clone size: NA; V gene: TRBV7-3; J gene: TRBJ1-5; D gene: TRBD1; CDR3 DNA: TGTGCCAGCAGCTTACGGACGCGGAGTATGGGACAGGGGGCAGGAAATAGCAATCAGCCCCAGCATTTT; CDR3 protein: CASSLRTRSMGQGAGNSNQPQHF
clone size: few; V gene: TRBV7-2; J gene: TRBJ2-6; D gene: TRBD1; CDR3 DNA: TGTGCCAGCAGCTTTAGGACAGGGGCGGCCAACGTCCTGACTTTC; CDR3 protein: CASSFRTGAANVLTF
clone size: NA; V gene: TRBV29-1; J gene: TRBJ2-7; D gene: TRBD1; CDR3 DNA: TGCAGCGCTGAGGGGGACAGTGACTACGAGCAGTACTTC; CDR3 protein: CSAEGDSDYEQYF
clone size: NA; V gene: TRBV19; J gene: TRBJ2-1; D gene: TRBD2; CDR3 DNA: TGTGCCAGTACCCAAACCGGGTATACGGGGGGCAATGAGCAGTTCTTC; CDR3 protein: CASTQTGYTGGNEQFF
clone size: NA; V gene: TRBV5-1; J gene: TRBJ2-7; D gene: NA; CDR3 DNA: TGCGCCAGCAGCCCCCGTTTGCTAGCGCTCAAGGGTAATGAGCAGTACTTC; CDR3 protein: CASSPRLLALKGNEQYF
clone size: few; V gene: TRBV20-1; J gene: TRBJ1-2; D gene: NA; CDR3 DNA: TGCAGTGCTAGAGGGGACCTAAATAACTATGGCTACACCTTC; CDR3 protein: CSARGDLNNYGYTF
clone size: NA; V gene: TRBV29-1; J gene: TRBJ1-4; D gene: NA; CDR3 DNA: TGCAGCGCCGGGGTGAACAGCGCTGAAAAACTGTTTTTT; CDR3 protein: CSAGVNSAEKLFF
clone size: NA; V gene: TRBV9; J gene: TRBJ2-7; D gene: NA; CDR3 DNA: TGTGCCAGCAGCGTAGTTGCCCAGGCCCTCGGCTACGAGCAGTACTTC; CDR3 protein: CASSVVAQALGYEQYF
clone size: few; V gene: TRBV29-1; J gene: TRBJ2-7; D gene: NA; CDR3 DNA: TGCAGCGTTTCATGGGACTCCTACGAGCAGTACTTC; CDR3 protein: CSVSWDSYEQYF
clone size: few; V gene: TRBV20-1; J gene: TRBJ1-6; D gene: NA; CDR3 DNA: TGCAGTGCCCCACTCAGGGGAAGGTCCTATAATTCACCCCTCCACTTT; CDR3 protein: CSAPLRGRSYNSPLHF
clone size: few; V gene: TRBV4-3; J gene: TRBJ2-7; D gene: NA; CDR3 DNA: TGCGCCAGCAGCCAAGAGGCCTTCTCCTACGAGCAGTACTTC; CDR3 protein: CASSQEAFSYEQYF
clone size: NA; V gene: TRBV20-1; J gene: TRBJ2-7; D gene: TRBD1; CDR3 DNA: TGCAGTGCTAGATCCGGGACAGGGGAAAACGAGCAGTACTTC; CDR3 protein: CSARSGTGENEQYF
clone size: NA; V gene: TRBV7-9; J gene: TRBJ2-2; D gene: NA; CDR3 DNA: TGTGCCAGCAGCCAGAATCCAACCGGGGAGCTGTTTTTT; CDR3 protein: CASSQNPTGELFF
clone size: NA; V gene: TRBV5-1; J gene: TRBJ1-5; D gene: NA; CDR3 DNA: TGCGCCAGCAGCTCAGGGGTCAATCAGCCCCAGCATTTT; CDR3 protein: CASSSGVNQPQHF
clone size: NA; V gene: TRBV9; J gene: TRBJ2-3; D gene: NA; CDR3 DNA: TGTGCCAGCAGCGGCCGGGACCGCCGCCTCACAGATACGCAGTATTTT; CDR3 protein: CASSGRDRRLTDTQYF
clone size: NA; V gene: TRBV15; J gene: TRBJ2-6; D gene: NA; CDR3 DNA: TGTGCCACCAGCAGAGATCCCCTGGCGGAGTACCTCTCTGGGGCCAACGTCCTGACTTTC; CDR3 protein: CATSRDPLAEYLSGANVLTF
clone size: NA; V gene: TRBV18; J gene: TRBJ2-5; D gene: NA; CDR3 DNA: TGTGCCAGCTCACCCAGACCGGACGGGCAAGAGACCCAGTACTTC; CDR3 protein: CASSPRPDGQETQYF
clone size: NA; V gene: TRBV20-1; J gene: TRBJ2-7; D gene: NA; CDR3 DNA: TGCAGTGCTAGCAGCGGGCGCCCCGAGCAGTACTTC; CDR3 protein: CSASSGRPEQYF
clone size: NA; V gene: TRBV6-4; J gene: TRBJ2-1; D gene: NA; CDR3 DNA: TGTGCCAGCAGTGACTCTAGCGGACGGACCAATGAGCAGTTCTTC; CDR3 protein: CASSDSSGRTNEQFF
clone size: NA; V gene: TRBV28; J gene: TRBJ2-6; D gene: NA; CDR3 DNA: TGTGCCAGCAGTCCCCCCCGGGGGGCCAACGTCCTGACTTTC; CDR3 protein: CASSPPRGANVLTF
clone size: NA; V gene: TRBV20-1; J gene: TRBJ2-1; D gene: TRBD1; CDR3 DNA: TGCAGTGCTAGAGATCTAACAGGGGGGTCTGGCGCGAGCTCCTACAATGAGCAGTTCTTC; CDR3 protein: CSARDLTGGSGASSYNEQFF
clone size: few; V gene: TRBV28; J gene: TRBJ2-7; D gene: TRBD1; CDR3 DNA: TGTGCCAGTAGTTTGGGCCCATTCGGGACAGGGGCCTACGAGCAGTACTTC; CDR3 protein: CASSLGPFGTGAYEQYF
clone size: NA; V gene: TRBV4-2; J gene: TRBJ2-3; D gene: TRBD2; CDR3 DNA: TGTGCCAGCAGCCAAGATCCGGGACTAACCACAGATACGCAGTATTTT; CDR3 protein: CASSQDPGLTTDTQYF
clone size: few; V gene: TRBV4-1; J gene: TRBJ1-1; D gene: NA; CDR3 DNA: TGCGCCAGCAGCCAAGAAGGTCCTATGAACACTGAAGCTTTCTTT; CDR3 protein: CASSQEGPMNTEAFF
clone size: NA; V gene: TRBV6-6; J gene: TRBJ1-2; D gene: NA; CDR3 DNA: TGTGCCAGCAGTTACTTAGGAGGGCCGGGCTACACCTTC; CDR3 protein: CASSYLGGPGYTF
clone size: once; V gene: TRBV20-1; J gene: TRBJ2-7; D gene: NA; CDR3 DNA: TGCAGTGCTGGACGGGTAGCGGAGCAGTACTTC; CDR3 protein: CSAGRVAEQYF
clone size: once; V gene: TRBV7-2; J gene: TRBJ1-1; D gene: NA; CDR3 DNA: TGTGCCTGCAGCTTAGCGAACCACCCGAACACTGAAGCTTTCTTT; CDR3 protein: CACSLANHPNTEAFF
clone size: NA; V gene: TRBV7-8; J gene: TRBJ1-1; D gene: TRBD1; CDR3 DNA: TGTGCCAGCAGCAGTGACAGGGGGAATGAAGCTTTCTTT; CDR3 protein: CASSSDRGNEAFF
clone size: few; V gene: TRBV28; J gene: TRBJ1-4; D gene: NA; CDR3 DNA: TGTGCCAGCAGTGGGAAAAATTGGGAAAAACTGTTTTTT; CDR3 protein: CASSGKNWEKLFF
clone size: once; V gene: TRBV6-6; J gene: TRBJ1-1; D gene: TRBD1; CDR3 DNA: TGTGCCAGCAGTACCTGGACAGGGGTGGCTGAAGCTTTCTTT; CDR3 protein: CASSTWTGVAEAFF
clone size: NA; V gene: TRBV5-1; J gene: TRBJ1-2; D gene: NA; CDR3 DNA: TGCGCCAGCAGCTTGGTGGGGGGGACATACGGCTACACCTTC; CDR3 protein: CASSLVGGTYGYTF
clone size: NA; V gene: TRBV5-1; J gene: TRBJ2-7; D gene: NA; CDR3 DNA: TGCGCCAGCAGCGGATATATCGGATTGGAGCAGTACTTC; CDR3 protein: CASSGYIGLEQYF
clone size: NA; V gene: TRBV7-2; J gene: TRBJ2-5; D gene: TRBD2; CDR3 DNA: TGTGCCAGCAGCCTAACTAGCGGGGGGGTCCTGGAGACCCAGTACTTC; CDR3 protein: CASSLTSGGVLETQYF
clone size: NA; V gene: TRBV7-3; J gene: TRBJ1-6; D gene: NA; CDR3 DNA: TGTGCCAGCAGCTTAACAGGGAATTCACCCCTCCACTTT; CDR3 protein: CASSLTGNSPLHF
clone size: many; V gene: TRBV7-9; J gene: TRBJ2-2; D gene: TRBD2; CDR3 DNA: TGTGCCAGCAGCACGGGACTAGCGGGAGCCAAGGGGACCGGGGAGCTGTTTTTT; CDR3 protein: CASSTGLAGAKGTGELFF
clone size: NA; V gene: TRBV6-2/TRBV6-3; J gene: TRBJ1-1; D gene: NA; CDR3 DNA: TGTGCCAGCAGTCTCACCCTAGGGACGAACACTGAAGCTTTCTTT; CDR3 protein: CASSLTLGTNTEAFF
clone size: NA; V gene: TRBV7-2; J gene: TRBJ1-6; D gene: NA; CDR3 DNA: TGTGCCAGCAGCCCACAGGTTTATAATTCACCCCTCCACTTT; CDR3 protein: CASSPQVYNSPLHF
clone size: NA; V gene: TRBV5-8; J gene: TRBJ2-3; D gene: TRBD2; CDR3 DNA: TGTGCCAGCAGCACCCTTAGCGGGAGCACAGATACGCAGTATTTT; CDR3 protein: CASSTLSGSTDTQYF
clone size: few; V gene: TRBV18; J gene: TRBJ2-7; D gene: NA; CDR3 DNA: TGTGCCAGCTCACCAAGAGGGGTCGACTACGAGCAGTACTTC; CDR3 protein: CASSPRGVDYEQYF
clone size: few; V gene: TRBV20-1; J gene: TRBJ2-1; D gene: NA; CDR3 DNA: TGCAGTGCTAGAGATCTTAGGGCCCGCGGGTTCCACTTAGGTGAGCAGTTCTTC; CDR3 protein: CSARDLRARGFHLGEQFF
clone size: NA; V gene: TRBV18; J gene: TRBJ2-7; D gene: TRBD1; CDR3 DNA: TGTGCCAGCTCACCTGGGACAGGGGTCGAGCAGTACTTC; CDR3 protein: CASSPGTGVEQYF
clone size: few; V gene: TRBV7-8; J gene: TRBJ2-7; D gene: NA; CDR3 DNA: TGTGCCAGCAGCCCGACCGTCCTACAAAGAGGAGAGCAGTACTTC; CDR3 protein: CASSPTVLQRGEQYF